This T cell receptor (beta chain) originates from a study of technical replicates of blood from a handful of donors (dated by TCRdb to about 2017). The V end loses 4 bases and the J end loses 2 bases, and a stretch of 7 bases separates them. For CDR1 and CDR2, the germline V gene lists SGHRS and YFSETQ. Taken from cysteine to phenylalanine, the CDR3 has 12 residues. Just the 36-base CDR3 DNA is kept, in frame starting at base 1. The library was produced with the immunoSEQ multiplex PCR assay. Entries here come from immuneACCESS through TCRdb and include only in-frame sequences with V and J called. Some clones fail to appear in such tables; in the studies checked, an unresolved V gene covers under half of the shortfall, and the cause of the remainder is unknown. Within this sample are about 97,000 clones, with nearly 96% of them counted one time only. 0.2% to 0.25% of the sample lies in the top ten.

This clone has just one count. Which antigen it targets is not known. No much larger clone exists at a distance of one base, and base qualities are not known. The sample was T cells isolated from PBMCs. Rearrangement joined TRBV5-1 to TRBJ2-7; 5 matching bases give a weak D call of TRBD2. The sequence was collected from a human donor in good health. The DNA sequence is TGCGCCAGCAGCCGGGGAGCCTACGAGCAGTACTTC. Its coded protein is CASSRGAYEQYF.